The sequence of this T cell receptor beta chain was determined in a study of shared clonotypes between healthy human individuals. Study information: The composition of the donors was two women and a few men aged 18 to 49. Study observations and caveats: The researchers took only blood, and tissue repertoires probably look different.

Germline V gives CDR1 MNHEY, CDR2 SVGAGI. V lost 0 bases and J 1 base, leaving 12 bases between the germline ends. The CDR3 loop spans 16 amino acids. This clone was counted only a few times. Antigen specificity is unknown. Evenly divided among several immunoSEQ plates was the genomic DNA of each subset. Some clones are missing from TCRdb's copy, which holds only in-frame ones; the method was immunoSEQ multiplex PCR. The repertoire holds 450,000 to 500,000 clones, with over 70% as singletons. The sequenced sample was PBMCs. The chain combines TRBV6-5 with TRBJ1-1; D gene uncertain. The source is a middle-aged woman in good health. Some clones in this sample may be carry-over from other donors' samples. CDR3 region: CASSYSRAEKNTEAFF. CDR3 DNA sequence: TGTGCCAGCAGTTACTCTCGGGCAGAAAAGAACACTGAAGCTTTCTTT.